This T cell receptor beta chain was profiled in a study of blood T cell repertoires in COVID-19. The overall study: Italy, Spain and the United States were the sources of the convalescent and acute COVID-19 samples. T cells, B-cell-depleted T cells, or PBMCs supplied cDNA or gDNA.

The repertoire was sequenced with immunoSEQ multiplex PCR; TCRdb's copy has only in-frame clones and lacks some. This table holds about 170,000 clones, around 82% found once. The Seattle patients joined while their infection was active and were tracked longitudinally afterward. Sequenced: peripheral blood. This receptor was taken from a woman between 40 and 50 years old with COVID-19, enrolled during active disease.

The CDR3 nucleotides are TGTGCCAGCAGAATAGGGGGAAACACCGGGGAGCTGTTTTTT. Its translation is CASRIGGNTGELFF. V and J are TRBV7-9 and TRBJ2-2; possible D gene TRBD1, 6 bases. The V gene's germline CDR1 is SEHNR and CDR2 FQNEAQ (reference sequence). Trimming took off 6 bases at V and 2 bases at J, with 10 bases between the two ends. The CDR3 runs to 14 residues.